The sequence of this T cell receptor (beta chain) was determined in a study of CD8 T cells in Susac syndrome. The T cells that were sequenced for TCR beta were CD8+ and CD4+ cells from blood. Negative isolation was used for CD8+ and CD4+ T cells and FACS enrichment for TEMRA cells. Germline V gene data show CDR1 as SGHVS and CDR2 as FQNEAQ. CDR3 length: 13 amino acids. V lost 4 bases, J lost 4 bases, and 10 bases lay in between. The authors reverse transcribed roughly 0.5 to 1 ug RNA with random hexamers. Across 54 Vbeta and 13 Jbeta, immunoSEQ multiplex PCR amplified TCR beta CDR3. Via MiXCR, TCRdb re-called the immunoSEQ multiplex PCR reads, giving one row per CDR3 protein. The repertoire holds 120,000 or so distinct CDR3 sequences, with roughly 92% as singletons.

This rearrangement joins TRBV7-8 to TRBJ1-1, with D hard to call. Sequenced material: CD4+ T cells from PBMCs. The source is a human donor in good health. The CDR3 coding sequence is TGTGCCAGCAGCTCTAATCGCGGCACTGAAGCTTTCTTT. Protein sequence: CASSSNRGTEAFF.